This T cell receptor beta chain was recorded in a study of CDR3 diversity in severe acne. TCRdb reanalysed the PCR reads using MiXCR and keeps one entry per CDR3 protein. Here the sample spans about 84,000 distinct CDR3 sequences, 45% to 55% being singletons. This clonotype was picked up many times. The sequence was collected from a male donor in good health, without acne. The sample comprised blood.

CDR3 in DNA: TGTGCCAGTAGTATAGATCAACAGGGACTGCGGACTGAAGCTTTCTTT. Translation gives CASSIDQQGLRTEAFF. V and J are TRBV19 and TRBJ1-1, with D possibly being TRBD1 (6 bases). The V end was cut by 0 bases, the J end by 5 bases, with 16 bases between. CDR1 and CDR2 from the germline V gene are LNHDA and SQIVND (reference sequence). The CDR3 runs to 16 residues.